These T cell receptor beta chains were read from a single sample in a study of T-cell reconstitution after alpha-beta-depleted transplantation in children. From the PCR reads, TCRdb called clonotypes with MiXCR, one entry per CDR3 protein. The profile shows around 370,000 distinct CDR3 sequences, 15% to 20% of them singletons. This sample comprised PBMCs, mostly from graft donor cells, obtained 360 days after TCRalphabeta/CD19-depleted stem cell transplant. Receptor source: a male patient between 2 and 10 years old who had a stem cell transplant for acute lymphoblastic leukemia, so the T cells may come from the graft donor. Both conserved end residues are part of each CDR3. D genes are given only for firm matches. A row's size may be missing; if present it is once, few, many or a size class.

CDR3 protein: CSVTRKAYNEQFF; CDR3 DNA: TGCAGCGTGACTAGGAAAGCGTACAATGAGCAGTTCTTC; clone size: few; D gene: NA; V gene: TRBV29-1; J gene: TRBJ2-1
CDR3 protein: CASSQGTGTYEQYF; CDR3 DNA: TGCGCCAGCAGCCAAGGGACAGGTACCTACGAGCAGTACTTC; clone size: many; D gene: TRBD1; V gene: TRBV4-2; J gene: TRBJ2-7
CDR3 protein: CASSSDQRIGTQYF; CDR3 DNA: TGTGCCAGCAGTTCCGACCAAAGGATAGGGACCCAGTACTTC; clone size: NA; D gene: NA; V gene: TRBV6-2/TRBV6-3; J gene: TRBJ2-5
CDR3 protein: CASSQPSPGQPRLGPQHF; CDR3 DNA: TGTGCTAGCAGCCAGCCTTCACCGGGACAGCCAAGACTTGGGCCCCAGCATTTT; clone size: NA; D gene: TRBD1; V gene: TRBV7-7; J gene: TRBJ1-5
CDR3 protein: CASSLSGSYGYTF; CDR3 DNA: TGTGCCAGCAGTTTGTCGGGGAGCTATGGCTACACCTTC; clone size: many; D gene: NA; V gene: TRBV12-3/TRBV12-4; J gene: TRBJ1-2
CDR3 protein: CASSRAGTSEQYF; CDR3 DNA: TGTGCCAGCTCGCGGGCGGGAACCTCCGAGCAGTACTTC; clone size: NA; D gene: NA; V gene: TRBV5-6; J gene: TRBJ2-7
CDR3 protein: CSALAGGWGAQYF; CDR3 DNA: TGCAGCGCTCTAGCGGGGGGCTGGGGCGCGCAGTATTTT; clone size: NA; D gene: TRBD2; V gene: TRBV29-1; J gene: TRBJ2-3
CDR3 protein: CASSLVSGGSGETQYF; CDR3 DNA: TGTGCCAGCAGCTTAGTATCAGGCGGGAGTGGGGAGACCCAGTACTTC; clone size: NA; D gene: TRBD2; V gene: TRBV7-6; J gene: TRBJ2-5
CDR3 protein: CASSPRVHNEQYF; CDR3 DNA: TGTGCCAGCAGCCCCAGGGTGCACAACGAGCAGTACTTC; clone size: few; D gene: NA; V gene: TRBV4-2; J gene: TRBJ2-7
CDR3 protein: CASSLGAGVNEQYF; CDR3 DNA: TGCGCCAGCAGCTTGGGGGCGGGAGTAAACGAGCAGTACTTC; clone size: NA; D gene: TRBD2; V gene: TRBV5-1; J gene: TRBJ2-7
CDR3 protein: CSATKRGGTSGTYEQYF; CDR3 DNA: TGCAGTGCCACAAAAAGGGGGGGGACTAGCGGGACGTACGAGCAGTACTTC; clone size: NA; D gene: TRBD2; V gene: TRBV20-1; J gene: TRBJ2-7
CDR3 protein: CASRLRGGGTGELFF; CDR3 DNA: TGTGCCAGCCGCCTCCGGGGAGGAGGCACCGGGGAGCTGTTTTTT; clone size: few; D gene: NA; V gene: TRBV6-1; J gene: TRBJ2-2
CDR3 protein: CASSPGTGGVSHEQYF; CDR3 DNA: TGTGCCAGCTCACCAGGGACAGGGGGCGTTTCCCACGAGCAGTACTTC; clone size: NA; D gene: TRBD1; V gene: TRBV18; J gene: TRBJ2-7
CDR3 protein: CSARRGGYEQYF; CDR3 DNA: TGCAGTGCTAGAAGGGGGGGCTACGAGCAGTACTTC; clone size: few; D gene: NA; V gene: TRBV20-1; J gene: TRBJ2-7
CDR3 protein: CASSLGTGPDTQYF; CDR3 DNA: TGCGCCAGCAGTTTGGGGACAGGCCCAGATACGCAGTATTTT; clone size: few; D gene: TRBD1; V gene: TRBV5-1; J gene: TRBJ2-3
CDR3 protein: CASRSGSNQPQHF; CDR3 DNA: TGTGCCAGCAGAAGTGGGAGCAATCAGCCCCAGCATTTT; clone size: few; D gene: NA; V gene: TRBV28; J gene: TRBJ1-5
CDR3 protein: CASSQRLGLAGGPHYEQYF; CDR3 DNA: TGCGCCAGCAGTCAACGGTTGGGACTAGCGGGAGGGCCCCACTACGAGCAGTACTTC; clone size: NA; D gene: TRBD2; V gene: TRBV23-1; J gene: TRBJ2-7
CDR3 protein: CASSQGINSGRGETQYF; CDR3 DNA: TGCGCCAGCAGCCAAGGGATCAACAGCGGGAGGGGCGAGACCCAGTACTTC; clone size: NA; D gene: TRBD2; V gene: TRBV4-3; J gene: TRBJ2-5
CDR3 protein: CASSWGGSSDNEQFF; CDR3 DNA: TGTGCCAGCAGTTGGGGCGGGAGCAGCGACAATGAGCAGTTCTTC; clone size: few; D gene: TRBD2; V gene: TRBV28; J gene: TRBJ2-1
CDR3 protein: CASSLRTHEGTEAFF; CDR3 DNA: TGTGCCAGCAGCCTACGGACACACGAGGGCACTGAAGCTTTCTTT; clone size: NA; D gene: NA; V gene: TRBV5-4; J gene: TRBJ1-1
CDR3 protein: CATSRKLAGGADTQYF; CDR3 DNA: TGTGCCACCAGCAGAAAACTAGCGGGAGGGGCAGATACGCAGTATTTT; clone size: few; D gene: TRBD2; V gene: TRBV15; J gene: TRBJ2-3
CDR3 protein: CASSYSSRVATYEQYF; CDR3 DNA: TGTGCCAGCAGTTACTCGAGTAGGGTAGCAACCTACGAGCAGTACTTC; clone size: NA; D gene: NA; V gene: TRBV6-2/TRBV6-3; J gene: TRBJ2-7
CDR3 protein: CSARDPTRGETQYF; CDR3 DNA: TGCAGTGCTAGAGATCCGACGAGGGGGGAGACCCAGTACTTC; clone size: few; D gene: NA; V gene: TRBV20-1; J gene: TRBJ2-5
CDR3 protein: CASSQDHRVGNEKLFF; CDR3 DNA: TGTGCCAGCAGCCAAGATCATAGGGTGGGGAATGAAAAACTGTTTTTT; clone size: few; D gene: NA; V gene: TRBV4-2; J gene: TRBJ1-4
CDR3 protein: CASSRSGIRTDTQYF; CDR3 DNA: TGTGCCAGCAGCCGTAGCGGGATCCGCACAGATACGCAGTATTTT; clone size: many; D gene: TRBD2; V gene: TRBV7-3; J gene: TRBJ2-3
CDR3 protein: CASSTGTLDGYTF; CDR3 DNA: TGTGCCAGCAGTACCGGGACGTTGGATGGCTACACCTTC; clone size: few; D gene: NA; V gene: TRBV6-6; J gene: TRBJ1-2
CDR3 protein: CSARDRGLNTGELFF; CDR3 DNA: TGCAGTGCTAGAGATCGGGGACTGAACACCGGGGAGCTGTTTTTT; clone size: few; D gene: NA; V gene: TRBV20-1; J gene: TRBJ2-2
CDR3 protein: CASSRRLAGGGNEQFF; CDR3 DNA: TGCGCCAGCAGCCGACGACTAGCGGGAGGAGGCAATGAGCAGTTCTTC; clone size: NA; D gene: TRBD2; V gene: TRBV4-3; J gene: TRBJ2-1
CDR3 protein: CASSHPGVHNEQFF; CDR3 DNA: TGCGCCAGCAGCCACCCTGGGGTTCACAATGAGCAGTTCTTC; clone size: few; D gene: NA; V gene: TRBV4-3; J gene: TRBJ2-1
CDR3 protein: CSARELAPASTGELFF; CDR3 DNA: TGCAGTGCTAGAGAACTAGCCCCTGCGAGCACCGGGGAGCTGTTTTTT; clone size: many; D gene: NA; V gene: TRBV20-1; J gene: TRBJ2-2
CDR3 protein: CARTGVGETQYF; CDR3 DNA: TGTGCCAGAACAGGGGTGGGAGAGACCCAGTACTTC; clone size: NA; D gene: TRBD1; V gene: TRBV9; J gene: TRBJ2-5
CDR3 protein: CAISEHTGSYNSPLHF; CDR3 DNA: TGTGCCATCAGTGAGCACACCGGATCCTATAATTCACCCCTCCACTTT; clone size: NA; D gene: NA; V gene: TRBV10-3; J gene: TRBJ1-6
CDR3 protein: CASSLQGAGQPQHF; CDR3 DNA: TGTGCCAGCTCGTTACAGGGGGCTGGCCAGCCCCAGCATTTT; clone size: NA; D gene: TRBD1; V gene: TRBV18; J gene: TRBJ1-5
CDR3 protein: CATSRPGTSATGELFF; CDR3 DNA: TGTGCCACCAGCAGGCCCGGGACTAGCGCAACCGGGGAGCTGTTTTTT; clone size: NA; D gene: TRBD2; V gene: TRBV15; J gene: TRBJ2-2
CDR3 protein: CASRTGLAHMTDTQYF; CDR3 DNA: TGCGCCAGCAGGACAGGGCTCGCCCATATGACAGATACGCAGTATTTT; clone size: NA; D gene: TRBD1; V gene: TRBV5-1; J gene: TRBJ2-3
CDR3 protein: CASSLEGATYYEQYF; CDR3 DNA: TGCGCCAGCAGCTTGGAAGGGGCTACTTACTACGAGCAGTACTTC; clone size: many; D gene: NA; V gene: TRBV5-1; J gene: TRBJ2-7